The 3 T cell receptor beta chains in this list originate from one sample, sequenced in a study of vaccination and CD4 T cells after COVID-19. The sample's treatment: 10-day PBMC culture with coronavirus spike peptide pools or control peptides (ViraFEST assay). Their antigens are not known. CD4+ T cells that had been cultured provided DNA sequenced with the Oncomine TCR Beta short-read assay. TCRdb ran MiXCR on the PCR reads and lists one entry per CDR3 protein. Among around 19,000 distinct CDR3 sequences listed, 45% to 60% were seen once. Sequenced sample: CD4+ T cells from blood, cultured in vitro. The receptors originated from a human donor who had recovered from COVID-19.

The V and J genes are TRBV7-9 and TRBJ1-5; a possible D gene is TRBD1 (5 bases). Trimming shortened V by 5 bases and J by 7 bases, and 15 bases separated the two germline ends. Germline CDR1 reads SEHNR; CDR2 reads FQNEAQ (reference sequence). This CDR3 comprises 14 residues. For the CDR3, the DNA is TGTGCCAGCAGCCTGTCACAGGAAGGCCAGCCCCAGCATTTT. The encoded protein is CASSLSQEGQPQHF.

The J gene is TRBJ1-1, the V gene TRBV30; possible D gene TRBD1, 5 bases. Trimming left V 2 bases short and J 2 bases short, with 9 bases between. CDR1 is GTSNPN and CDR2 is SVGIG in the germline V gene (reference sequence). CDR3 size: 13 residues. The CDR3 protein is CAWSWGPNTEAFF. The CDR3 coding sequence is TGTGCCTGGAGTTGGGGACCTAACACTGAAGCTTTCTTT. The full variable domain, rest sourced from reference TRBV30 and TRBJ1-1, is SQTIHQWPATLVQPVGSPLSLECTVEGTSNPNLYWYRQAAGRGLQLLFYSVGIGQISSEVPQNLSASRPQDRQFILSSKKLLLSDSGFYLCAWSWGPNTEAFFGQGTRLTVV.

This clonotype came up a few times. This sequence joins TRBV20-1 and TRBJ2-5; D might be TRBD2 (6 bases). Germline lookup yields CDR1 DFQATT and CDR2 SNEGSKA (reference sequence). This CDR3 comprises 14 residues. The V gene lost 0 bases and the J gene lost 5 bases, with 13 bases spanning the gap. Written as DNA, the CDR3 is TGCAGTGCTAGAGATCCCCGACTAGTTGAGACCCAGTACTTC. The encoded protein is CSARDPRLVETQYF.